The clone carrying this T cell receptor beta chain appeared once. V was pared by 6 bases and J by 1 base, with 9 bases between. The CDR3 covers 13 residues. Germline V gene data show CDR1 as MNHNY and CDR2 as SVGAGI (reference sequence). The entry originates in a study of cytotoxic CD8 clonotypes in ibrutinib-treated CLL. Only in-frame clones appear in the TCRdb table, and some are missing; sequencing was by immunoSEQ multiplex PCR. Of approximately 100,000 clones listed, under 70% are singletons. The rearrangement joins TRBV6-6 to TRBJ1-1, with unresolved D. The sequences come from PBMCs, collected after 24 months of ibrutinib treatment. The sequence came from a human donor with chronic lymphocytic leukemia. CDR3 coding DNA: TGTGCCAGCAGGAGCCTAGAGAACACTGAAGCTTTCTTT. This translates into CASRSLENTEAFF.